This T cell receptor beta chain derives from a study of T cells expressing NK-cell markers. With the 5' RACE reads reprocessed, TCRdb shows one record per CDR3 protein and no DNA. The record lists 120,000 to 150,000 distinct CDR3 sequences, of which the ten most abundant hold approximately 12%. The study's findings and limits: 1.0-7.0% of CD8+ T cells in over five donors belonged to dominant NKG2C+ clonotypes.

Germline-derived CDR1 and CDR2 are MNHEY and SVGAGI. The CDR3 has 15 residues. A remark on this clonotype: Its specificity is not known.

The V call is TRBV6-5, the J call TRBJ2-7; TCRdb's D call of TRBD2 is untestable without DNA. Sequenced sample: blood T cells: a sorted CD56 or NKG2C T cell subset, CD4+ or CD8+ T cells, or bulk PBMC T cells (not recorded which). The origin of this receptor is a man aged 18 to 29 in good health. The CDR3 protein is CASSSPGLFTYEQYF.